This entry is about one T cell receptor beta chain. Germline V gene lookup returns CDR1 SQVTM and CDR2 ANQGSEA. V was pared by 7 bases and J by 2 bases, with 22 bases between. The CDR3 length is 16 residues. This sample was included in a study of blood T cell repertoires in COVID-19. Repertoires were generated with immunoSEQ multiplex PCR, while TCRdb's copy carries only in-frame clones and drops some. In the table there are under 150,000 clones, roughly 79% of which are singletons. The TCR was taken from a human donor with acute or convalescent COVID-19. The donor label of this sample is uncertain. The chain carries TRBV29-1 and TRBJ2-3; tentative D call: TRBD1 (5 bases). Sequenced: peripheral blood. Here the CDR3 reads CSAGESDISFTDTQYF. The CDR3, as DNA: TGCAGCGCCGGTGAATCGGACATTTCTTTCACAGATACGCAGTATTTT.